This T cell receptor (beta chain) was found in a study of blood T cell repertoires in COVID-19 (dated by TCRdb to 2018 to 2020). General notes on the study: Samples covering the acute and convalescent phases of COVID-19 were provided by collaborators in the United States, Italy and Spain. The prospective study material was composed of cDNA or gDNA derived from T cells, B-cell-depleted T cells, or PBMCs. Subjects who had been exposed to COVID-19, were actively infected with it, or had recovered from it provided the deeply sampled blood TCRbeta repertoires that made up the dataset. The repertoires were made available in a free public database intended to serve as a resource for research on the immune response to SARS-CoV-2. Samples came from the ongoing ImmuneRACE study (first 160 participants) plus 1,254 subjects from 6 global collaborators. Sample metadata almost always included a de-identified subject ID, COVID-19 status, age in years and sex. Where available, HLA class I and class II types were obtained from metadata supplied by the sample provider rather than from assay-based typing.

TCRbeta CDR3 regions were amplified from genomic DNA using the immunoSEQ Assay, a bias-controlled multiplex PCR. The source study handled its data this way. Nucleated cell counts per sample were estimated from amplification of reference gene primers within the assay. Sequence reads were collapsed and filtered to measure the absolute abundance of every unique TCRbeta CDR3 rearrangement. For each sample, productive Simpson clonality was calculated by taking the square root of Simpson's diversity index across productive rearrangements. Not all clones reach the TCRdb copy of this immuneACCESS table, which keeps in-frame sequences only. Checked studies attribute under half of the gap to unresolved V genes and leave the rest unexplained. The V and J calls and the clone size are those of that table, but D and trimming were determined from the DNA. The sample contains more than 400,000 clones, approximately 90% of them found a single time. 0.7% of the sample is in the top ten clones.

The germline V gene provides CDR1 SGHRS and CDR2 YFSETQ. Trimming accounts for 4 bases at V and 6 bases at J, while the number of junction bases matched to no gene is 10. Including cysteine and phenylalanine, the CDR3 has 15 amino acids. Only CDR3 DNA remains: 45 bases, in frame from the first base. On this clone itself: No antigen is known for it. No base quality values were provided; no much bigger clone lies one nucleotide off.

Points the paper makes about the study in general: The quantity of clinical and demographic metadata differed by source and by participant and was supplied without curation.

In the prospective study, participants were roughly 18 to 100 years old, resided in about two dozen geographic areas of the United States, and were enrolled through a virtual design. In the prospective study, participants were assigned to cohorts based on the clinical history participants reported in a screening survey and a study questionnaire. Recovered participants in ImmuneRACE Cohort 3 were defined as having two consecutive negative NP/OP PCR tests, clearance from a healthcare professional, or resolution of symptoms. In the prospective study, whole blood, serum and a nasopharyngeal or oropharyngeal swab were collected from each participant by mobile phlebotomists. Participants in the prospective study had the option to provide additional blood draws and questionnaires over an approximately two-month period. Before DNA extraction, prospective study blood samples were shipped either frozen or at room temperature.

Sample: PBMCs or T cells enriched from blood (not recorded which). This clonotype was sampled from a woman younger than 30 who had recovered from COVID-19. This sequence uses TRBV5-1 and TRBJ2-1; 7 central bases correspond to TRBD2. CDR3 region: CASSPWGGERNEQFF. Read as DNA, the sequence is TGCGCCAGCAGCCCCTGGGGAGGGGAGCGCAATGAGCAGTTCTTC.